The entry below gives a single TCR beta chain sequence along with its context. The antigen is unknown. The data stem from a study of cytomegalovirus exposure and HLA in healthy donors. The study, taken as a whole, reports: In an earlier analysis, most TCR beta V segments were productive about 87% or about 30% of the time. Specific recognition of CMV antigens was confirmed in vitro for three chains (all CMV-associated). Donors were assumed by presence/absence analyses to have roughly uniform sequencing depth.

This PCR relied on a set of 60 Vbeta primers and 13 Jbeta primers. Here immunoSEQ multiplex PCR was the method, and the copy in TCRdb shows in-frame clones only, minus some. The data hold about 96,000 clones, with roughly 73% observed a single time. The CDR3 contains 15 residues. From germline, CDR1 is SGHKS and CDR2 YYEKEE (reference sequence). After removal of 4 bases from V and 6 bases from J, the junction contained 10 bases not matched to a gene. The source of this sequence is a man between 50 and 59 years old in good health and CMV-seropositive. The sequenced sample was PBMCs. V gene TRBV5-5 combines with J gene TRBJ1-2; 9 nucleotides line up with TRBD1. The CDR3 loop reads CASSPQGAPENGYTF. As DNA, the CDR3 is TGTGCCAGCAGCCCACAGGGGGCGCCGGAAAATGGCTACACCTTC.